Below are 6 T cell receptor beta chains sequenced from a single sample in a study of T-cell memory formation after mild COVID-19. Each CDR3 protein is one row after TCRdb ran MiXCR on the 5' RACE reads. The table records about 400,000 distinct CDR3 sequences, 20% to 25% of them present only once. Sequenced: PBMCs or a T cell subset sorted from them (not recorded which). These receptors were collected from an adult woman who had mild COVID-19 (a few samples of this study predate the infection). Cell type and time point are not known.

This clonotype was observed a few times. The chain links TRBV20-1 to TRBJ1-2; no definite D call. V was trimmed by 0 bases and J by 3 bases, leaving 11 bases between them. CDR1 is DFQATT, CDR2 SNEGSKA, per germline (reference sequence). This CDR3 is built from 14 residues. The CDR3 sequence is CSARDPGGDYGYTF. The CDR3 DNA reads as TGCAGTGCTAGAGATCCAGGCGGGGACTATGGCTACACCTTC.

This clonotype has just a few counts. The chain has TRBV20-1 and TRBJ2-2; 7 nucleotides match TRBD1. CDR1 is DFQATT, CDR2 SNEGSKA, per germline (reference sequence). The CDR3 runs 14 residues. V lost 6 bases and J lost 2; bases outside the gene matches: 6. The CDR3 loop reads CSARPGGNTGELFF. The CDR3 DNA sequence: TGCAGTGCCCGCCCAGGGGGAAACACCGGGGAGCTGTTTTTT.

A few counts support this clonotype. This sequence joins TRBV29-1 and TRBJ2-2, with D hard to call. CDR3 length: 11 residues. Germline assignment: CDR1 SQVTM and CDR2 ANQGSEA. V lost 6 bases and J 7 bases, leaving 9 bases between the germline ends. CDR3 region: CSVMGHGELFF. In DNA, the CDR3 is TGCAGCGTGATGGGCCACGGGGAGCTGTTTTTT.

V and J are TRBV12-3 or TRBV12-4 and TRBJ2-3, with 9 bases that match TRBD1. V shed 7 bases, J shed 5 bases, and the junction held 4 bases outside the gene matches. The CDR3 sequence is 13 residues long. The CDR3 region has the DNA TGTGCCAGCAAGACAGGGGGGGTAGATACGCAGTATTTT. It translates to CASKTGGVDTQYF.

The J gene is TRBJ2-3, the V gene TRBV7-3, with TRBD2 identical over 7 bases. J was trimmed by 2 bases and V by 2 bases; bases with no gene match: 7. The CDR3 covers 16 residues. Germline V CDR1 and CDR2: SGHTA, FQGTGA. CDR3 sequence: CASSLLAGEITDTQYF. The CDR3 bases are TGTGCCAGCAGCTTATTGGCGGGAGAGATCACAGATACGCAGTATTTT.

A few counts support this clonotype. V and J are TRBV7-9 and TRBJ2-5; no clear D. V lost 5 bases to trimming and J lost 2 bases, with 15 bases between them. The CDR3 has 15 amino acids. CDR1 is SEHNR and CDR2 is FQNEAQ in the germline V gene (reference sequence). The CDR3 loop is CASSPGVTEQETQYF. The CDR3 DNA reads TGTGCCAGCAGCCCCGGAGTGACTGAACAAGAGACCCAGTACTTC.